Described below is a single TCR beta chain sequence and its context. This CDR3 region has 12 residues. V lost 6 bases to trimming and J lost 8 bases, with 12 bases between them. Germline V gene lookup returns CDR1 LNHDA and CDR2 SQIVND (reference sequence). The sample is drawn from a study of T cells in Graves' hyperthyroidism and ophthalmopathy. Amplification yielded TCR beta CDR3 regions, with RNA transcripts as the source. With the HTBI primer set, the TCR CDR3 went through a first round of RT-PCR. MiXCR, applied by TCRdb to the multiplex PCR reads, yields one record per CDR3 protein. Of under 400,000 distinct CDR3 sequences detected, 18% appear once; the ten largest clones hold around 50%.

The clonotype was recovered from a woman aged 50 to 65 with Graves' hyperthyroidism. Sequencing was performed on blood. The chain couples TRBV19 to TRBJ2-3, with D possibly matching TRBD1 (6 bases). This CDR3 is CASSNQGTTQYF. CDR3 bases: TGTGCCAGTAGCAACCAGGGGACTACGCAGTATTTT.